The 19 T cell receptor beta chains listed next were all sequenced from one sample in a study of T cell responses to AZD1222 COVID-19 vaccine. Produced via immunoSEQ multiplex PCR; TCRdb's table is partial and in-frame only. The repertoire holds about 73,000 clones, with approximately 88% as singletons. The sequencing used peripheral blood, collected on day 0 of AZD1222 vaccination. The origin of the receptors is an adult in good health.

CDR3 bases: TGTGCCAGCAGCCTAGTTTTGGGAACTAGCACAGATACGCAGTATTTT. Amino acids: CASSLVLGTSTDTQYF. The chain recombines TRBV3-1 (or the pseudogene TRBV3-2) with TRBJ2-3; D remains unclear. Per the germline V gene, CDR1 is LGHDT and CDR2 is YNNKEL (reference sequence). The CDR3 loop spans 16 amino acids. The V and J ends lost 4 bases and 0 bases respectively, with 14 bases between them.

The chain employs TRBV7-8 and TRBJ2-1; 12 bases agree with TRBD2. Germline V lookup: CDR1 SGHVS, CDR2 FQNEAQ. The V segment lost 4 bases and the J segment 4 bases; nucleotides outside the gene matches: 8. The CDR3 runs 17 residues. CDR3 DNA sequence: TGTGCCAGCAGCTCCGCCTCACTAGCGGGAGGTTACAATGAGCAGTTCTTC. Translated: CASSSASLAGGYNEQFF. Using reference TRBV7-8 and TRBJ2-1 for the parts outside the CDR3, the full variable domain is GAGVSQSPRYKVAKRGQDVALRCDPISGHVSLFWYQQALGQGPEFLTYFQNEAQLDKSGLPSDRFFAERPEGSVSTLKIQRTQQEDSAVYLCASSSASLAGGYNEQFFGPGTRLTVL.

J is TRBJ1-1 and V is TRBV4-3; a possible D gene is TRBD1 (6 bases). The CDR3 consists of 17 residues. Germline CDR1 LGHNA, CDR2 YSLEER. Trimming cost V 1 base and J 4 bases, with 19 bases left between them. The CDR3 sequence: CASSQVVGGPGGTEAFF. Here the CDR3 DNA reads TGCGCCAGCAGCCAAGTTGTCGGGGGGCCGGGAGGCACTGAAGCTTTCTTT.

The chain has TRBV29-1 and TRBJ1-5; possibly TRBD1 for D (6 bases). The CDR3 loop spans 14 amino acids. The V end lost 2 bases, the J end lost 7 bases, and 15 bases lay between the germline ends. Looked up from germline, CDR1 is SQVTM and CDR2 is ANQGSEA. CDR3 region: CSVELGDNGQPQHF. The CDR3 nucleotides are TGCAGCGTTGAACTCGGGGACAACGGCCAGCCCCAGCATTTT. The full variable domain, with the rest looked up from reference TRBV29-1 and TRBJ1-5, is SAVISQKPSRDICQRGTSLTIQCQVDSQVTMMFWYRQQPGQSLTLIATANQGSEATYESGFVIDKFPISRPNLTFSTLTVSNMSPEDSSIYLCSVELGDNGQPQHFGDGTRLSIL.

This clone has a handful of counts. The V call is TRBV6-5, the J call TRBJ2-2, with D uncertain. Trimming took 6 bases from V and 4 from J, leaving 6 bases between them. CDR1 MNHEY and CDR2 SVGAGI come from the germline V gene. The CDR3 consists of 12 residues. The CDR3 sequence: CASSTPTGELFF. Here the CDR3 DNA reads TGTGCCAGCAGCACACCCACCGGGGAGCTGTTTTTT.

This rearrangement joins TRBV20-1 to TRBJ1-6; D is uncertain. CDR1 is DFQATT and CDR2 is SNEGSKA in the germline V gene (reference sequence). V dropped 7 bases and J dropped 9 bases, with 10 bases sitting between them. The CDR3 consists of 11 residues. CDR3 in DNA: TGCAGTGTTTTGTCCGGTTCACCCCTCCACTTT. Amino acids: CSVLSGSPLHF.

The CDR3 loop reads CASSSEAPSVYEQYF. DNA for the CDR3: TGTGCCAGCAGCTCTGAGGCGCCTTCGGTCTACGAGCAGTACTTC. The rearrangement links TRBV7-9 to TRBJ2-7, with D uncertain. Germline V gene lookup returns CDR1 SEHNR and CDR2 FQNEAQ (reference sequence). The CDR3 has 15 amino acids. Trimming removed 4 bases at V and 3 bases at J, with 16 bases between.

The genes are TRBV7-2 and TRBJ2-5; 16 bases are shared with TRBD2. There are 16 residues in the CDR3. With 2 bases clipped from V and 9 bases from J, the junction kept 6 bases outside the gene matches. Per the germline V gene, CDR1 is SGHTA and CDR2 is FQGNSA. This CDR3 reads CASSLTGTSGRAPQYF. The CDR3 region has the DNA TGTGCCAGCAGCTTAACGGGGACTAGCGGGAGGGCCCCCCAGTACTTC. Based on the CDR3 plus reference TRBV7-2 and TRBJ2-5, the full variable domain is GAGVSQSPSNKVTEKGKDVELRCDPISGHTALYWYRQSLGQGLEFLIYFQGNSAPDKSGLPSDRFSAERTGGSVSTLTIQRTQQEDSAVYLCASSLTGTSGRAPQYFGPGTRLLVL.

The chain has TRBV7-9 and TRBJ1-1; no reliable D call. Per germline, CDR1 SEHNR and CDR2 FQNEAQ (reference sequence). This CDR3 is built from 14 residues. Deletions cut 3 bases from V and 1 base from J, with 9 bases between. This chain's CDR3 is CASSFPHRNTEAFF. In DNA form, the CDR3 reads TGTGCCAGCAGCTTCCCACACCGGAACACTGAAGCTTTCTTT.

The CDR3 nucleotides read TGTGCCAGCAGCGTAAATCTAGCGGGGACTAGCGAGCAGTACTTC. Its translation is CASSVNLAGTSEQYF. V usage is TRBV11-2 and J usage is TRBJ2-7; the match to TRBD2 covers 9 bases. The CDR3 is 15 amino acids. Germline CDR1 and CDR2: SGHAT and FQNNGV. With 5 bases clipped from V and 6 bases from J, the junction kept 11 bases outside the gene matches.

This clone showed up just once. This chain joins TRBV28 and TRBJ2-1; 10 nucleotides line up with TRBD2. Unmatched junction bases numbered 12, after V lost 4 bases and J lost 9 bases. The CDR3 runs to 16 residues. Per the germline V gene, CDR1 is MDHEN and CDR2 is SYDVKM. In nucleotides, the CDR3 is TGTGCCAGCAGTTCTGGGCTAGCGGGAGAGTATGGTGAGCAGTTCTTC. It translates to CASSSGLAGEYGEQFF.

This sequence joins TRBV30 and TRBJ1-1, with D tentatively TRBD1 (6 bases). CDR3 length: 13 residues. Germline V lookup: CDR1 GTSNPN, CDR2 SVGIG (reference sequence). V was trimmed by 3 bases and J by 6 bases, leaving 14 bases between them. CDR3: CAWSAQGGAEAFF. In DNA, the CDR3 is TGTGCCTGGAGCGCACAGGGAGGCGCTGAAGCTTTCTTT.

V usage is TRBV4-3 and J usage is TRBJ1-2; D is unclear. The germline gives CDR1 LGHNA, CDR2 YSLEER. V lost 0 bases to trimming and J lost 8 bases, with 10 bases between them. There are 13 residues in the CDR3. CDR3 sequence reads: CASSQDGGSGYTF. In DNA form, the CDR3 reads TGCGCCAGCAGCCAAGATGGTGGGTCCGGCTACACCTTC.

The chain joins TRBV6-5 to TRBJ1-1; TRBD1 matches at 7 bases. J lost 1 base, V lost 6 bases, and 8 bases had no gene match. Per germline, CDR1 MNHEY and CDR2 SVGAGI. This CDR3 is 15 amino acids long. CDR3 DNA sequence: TGTGCCAGCAGCCAGACAGGGAAGGGGAACACTGAAGCTTTCTTT. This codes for CASSQTGKGNTEAFF.

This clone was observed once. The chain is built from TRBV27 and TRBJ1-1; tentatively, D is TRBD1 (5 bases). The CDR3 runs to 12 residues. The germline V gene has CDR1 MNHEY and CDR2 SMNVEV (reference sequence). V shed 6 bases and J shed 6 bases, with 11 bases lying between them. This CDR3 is CASSQGGPEAFF. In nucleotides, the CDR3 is TGTGCCAGCAGCCAGGGTGGTCCTGAAGCTTTCTTT.

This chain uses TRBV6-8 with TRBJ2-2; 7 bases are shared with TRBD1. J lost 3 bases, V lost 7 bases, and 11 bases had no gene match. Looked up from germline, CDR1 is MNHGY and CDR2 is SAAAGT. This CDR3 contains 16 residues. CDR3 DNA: TGTGCCAGCAACGTTGGCGACAGGGTCGACACCGGGGAGCTGTTTTTT. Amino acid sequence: CASNVGDRVDTGELFF.

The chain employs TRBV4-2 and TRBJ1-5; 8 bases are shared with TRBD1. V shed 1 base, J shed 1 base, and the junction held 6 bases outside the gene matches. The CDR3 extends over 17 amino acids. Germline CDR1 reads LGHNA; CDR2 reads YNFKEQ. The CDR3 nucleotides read TGTGCCAGCAGCCAAGGTGGACAGGGTTTAAGCAATCAGCCCCAGCATTTT. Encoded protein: CASSQGGQGLSNQPQHF.

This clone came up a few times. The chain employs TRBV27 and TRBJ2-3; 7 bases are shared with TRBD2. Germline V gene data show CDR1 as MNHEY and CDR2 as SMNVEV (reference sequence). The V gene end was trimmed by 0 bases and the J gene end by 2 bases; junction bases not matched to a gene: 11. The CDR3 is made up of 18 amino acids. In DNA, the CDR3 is TGTGCCAGCAGTTTATCGGGCAGCGGGGCGTCCCACACAGATACGCAGTATTTT. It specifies CASSLSGSGASHTDTQYF.

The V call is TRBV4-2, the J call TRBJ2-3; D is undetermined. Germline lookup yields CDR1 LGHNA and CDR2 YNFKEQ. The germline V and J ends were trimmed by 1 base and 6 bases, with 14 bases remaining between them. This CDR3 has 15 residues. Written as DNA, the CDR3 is TGTGCCAGCAGCCAAGCTGCGTTGGTGAGGGATACGCAGTATTTT. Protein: CASSQAALVRDTQYF.